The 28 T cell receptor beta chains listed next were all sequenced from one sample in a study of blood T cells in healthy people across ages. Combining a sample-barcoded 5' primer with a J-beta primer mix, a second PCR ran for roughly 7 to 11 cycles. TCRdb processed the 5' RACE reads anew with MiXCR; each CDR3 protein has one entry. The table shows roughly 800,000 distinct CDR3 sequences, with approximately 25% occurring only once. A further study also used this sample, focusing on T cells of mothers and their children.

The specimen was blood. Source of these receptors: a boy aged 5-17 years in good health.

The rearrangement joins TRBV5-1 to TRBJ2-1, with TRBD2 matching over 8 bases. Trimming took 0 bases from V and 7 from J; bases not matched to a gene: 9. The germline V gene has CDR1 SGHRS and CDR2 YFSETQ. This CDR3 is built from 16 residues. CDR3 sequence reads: CASSLDPGGPGNEQFF. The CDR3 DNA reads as TGCGCCAGCAGCTTGGATCCGGGAGGGCCGGGTAATGAGCAGTTCTTC.

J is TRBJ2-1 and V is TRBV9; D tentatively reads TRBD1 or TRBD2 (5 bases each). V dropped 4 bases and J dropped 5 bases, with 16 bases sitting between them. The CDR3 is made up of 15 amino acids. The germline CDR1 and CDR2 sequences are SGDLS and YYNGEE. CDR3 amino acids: CASSWGPLGDNEQFF. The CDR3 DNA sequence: TGTGCCAGCAGCTGGGGACCCCTCGGTGACAATGAGCAGTTCTTC. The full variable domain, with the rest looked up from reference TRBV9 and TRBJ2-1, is DSGVTQTPKHLITATGQRVTLRCSPRSGDLSVYWYQQSLDQGLQFLIQYYNGEERAKGNILERFSAQQFPDLHSELNLSSLELGDSALYFCASSWGPLGDNEQFFGPGTRLTVL.

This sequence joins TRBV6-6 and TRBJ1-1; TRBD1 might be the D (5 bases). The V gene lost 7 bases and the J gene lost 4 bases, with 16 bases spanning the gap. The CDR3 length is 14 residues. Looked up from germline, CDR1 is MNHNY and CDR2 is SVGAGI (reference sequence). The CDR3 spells CASTLGVGGTEAFF. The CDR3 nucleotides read TGTGCCAGCACCCTAGGTGTGGGGGGCACTGAAGCTTTCTTT.

The CDR3 nucleotides are TGTGCCAGCTCACCCGGGGGGGGTCCCTACGAGCAGTACTTC. This sequence encodes CASSPGGGPYEQYF. The chain joins TRBV18 to TRBJ2-5; TRBD2 agrees at 8 bases. The end of the DNA fits TRBJ2-7 better, so the J call may be wrong. Germline assignment: CDR1 KGHSH and CDR2 LQKENI. This CDR3 has 14 amino acids.

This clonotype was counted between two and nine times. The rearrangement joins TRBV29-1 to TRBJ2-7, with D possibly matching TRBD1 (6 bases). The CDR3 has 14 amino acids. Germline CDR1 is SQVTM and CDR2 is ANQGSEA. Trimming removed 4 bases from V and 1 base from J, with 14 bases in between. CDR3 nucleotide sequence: TGCAGCGTTGCCCCCGGGACACCTTCCTACGAGCAGTACTTC. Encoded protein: CSVAPGTPSYEQYF.

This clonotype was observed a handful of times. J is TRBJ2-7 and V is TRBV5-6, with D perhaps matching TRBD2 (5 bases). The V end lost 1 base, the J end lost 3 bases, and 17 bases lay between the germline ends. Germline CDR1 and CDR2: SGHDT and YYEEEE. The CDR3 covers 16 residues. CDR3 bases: TGTGCCAGCAGCTTGATTCGGGCGGGCAAATACTACGAGCAGTACTTC. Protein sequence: CASSLIRAGKYYEQYF. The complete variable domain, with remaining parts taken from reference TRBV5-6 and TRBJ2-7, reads DAGVTQSPTHLIKTRGQQVTLRCSPKSGHDTVSWYQQALGQGPQFIFQYYEEEERQRGNFPDRFSGHQFPNYSSELNVNALLLGDSALYLCASSLIRAGKYYEQYFGPGTRLTVT.

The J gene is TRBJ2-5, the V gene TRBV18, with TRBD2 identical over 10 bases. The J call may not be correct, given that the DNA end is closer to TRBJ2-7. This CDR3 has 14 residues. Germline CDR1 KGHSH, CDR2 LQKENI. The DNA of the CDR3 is TGTGCCAGCTCACCACCTACTAGCGGGGACGAGCAGTACTTC. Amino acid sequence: CASSPPTSGDEQYF.

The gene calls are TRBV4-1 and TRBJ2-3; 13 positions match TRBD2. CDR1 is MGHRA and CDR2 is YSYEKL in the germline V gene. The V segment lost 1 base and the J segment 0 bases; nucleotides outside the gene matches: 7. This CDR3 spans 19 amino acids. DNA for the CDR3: TGCGCCAGCAGCCAAGGACTAGCGGGAGGCCTACCTAGCACAGATACGCAGTATTTT. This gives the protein CASSQGLAGGLPSTDTQYF.

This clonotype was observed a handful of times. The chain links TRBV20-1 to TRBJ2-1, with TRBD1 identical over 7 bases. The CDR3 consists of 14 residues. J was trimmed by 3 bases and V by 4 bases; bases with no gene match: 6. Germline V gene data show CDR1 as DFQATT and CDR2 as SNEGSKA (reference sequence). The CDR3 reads CSAIWGTDYNEQFF. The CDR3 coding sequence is TGCAGTGCTATATGGGGGACAGACTACAATGAGCAGTTCTTC.

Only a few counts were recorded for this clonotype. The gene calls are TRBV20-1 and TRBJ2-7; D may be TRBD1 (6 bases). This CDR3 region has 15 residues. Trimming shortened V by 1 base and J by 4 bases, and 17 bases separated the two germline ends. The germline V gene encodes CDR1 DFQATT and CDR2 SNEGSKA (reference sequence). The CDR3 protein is CSARGDGRGRYEQYF. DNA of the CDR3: TGCAGTGCTAGAGGTGACGGCAGGGGACGGTACGAGCAGTACTTC.

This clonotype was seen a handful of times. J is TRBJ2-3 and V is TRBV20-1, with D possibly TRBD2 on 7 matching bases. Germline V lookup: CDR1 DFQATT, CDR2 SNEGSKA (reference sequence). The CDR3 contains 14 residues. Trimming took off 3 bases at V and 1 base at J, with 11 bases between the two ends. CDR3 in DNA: TGCAGTGCTAGCGGGGGGCCCCGCACAGATACGCAGTATTTT. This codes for CSASGGPRTDTQYF.

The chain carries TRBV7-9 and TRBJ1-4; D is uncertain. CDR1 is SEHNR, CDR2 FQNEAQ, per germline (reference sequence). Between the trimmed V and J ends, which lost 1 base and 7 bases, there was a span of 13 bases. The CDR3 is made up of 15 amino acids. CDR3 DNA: TGTGCCAGCAGCTTAGTTCCAGCAGAGGGTGAAAAACTGTTTTTT. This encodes CASSLVPAEGEKLFF.

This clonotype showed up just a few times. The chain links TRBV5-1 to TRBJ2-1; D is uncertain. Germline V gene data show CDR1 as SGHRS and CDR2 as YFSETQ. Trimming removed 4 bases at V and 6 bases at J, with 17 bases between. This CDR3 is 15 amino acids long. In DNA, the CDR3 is TGCGCCAGCAGCAGCGCCCGAGAGTGGGGCAATGAGCAGTTCTTC. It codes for CASSSAREWGNEQFF.

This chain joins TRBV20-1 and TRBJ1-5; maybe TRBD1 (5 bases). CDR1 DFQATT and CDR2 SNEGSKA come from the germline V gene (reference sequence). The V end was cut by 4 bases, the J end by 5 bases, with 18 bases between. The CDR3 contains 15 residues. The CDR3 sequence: CSAKIPGRSDQPQHF. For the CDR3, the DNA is TGCAGTGCTAAAATTCCGGGACGGAGCGATCAGCCCCAGCATTTT.

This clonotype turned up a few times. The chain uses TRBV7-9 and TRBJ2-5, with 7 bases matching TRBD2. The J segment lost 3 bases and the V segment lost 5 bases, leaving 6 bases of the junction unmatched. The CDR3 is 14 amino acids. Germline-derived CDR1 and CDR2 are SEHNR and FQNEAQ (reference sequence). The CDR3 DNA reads TGTGCCAGCAGCACCGGGGGGAAGGAAGAGACCCAGTACTTC. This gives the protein CASSTGGKEETQYF.

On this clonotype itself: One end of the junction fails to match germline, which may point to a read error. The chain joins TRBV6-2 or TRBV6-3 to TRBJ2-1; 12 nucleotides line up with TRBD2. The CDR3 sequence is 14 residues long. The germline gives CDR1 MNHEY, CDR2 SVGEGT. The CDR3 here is CVSRRLAGVLEQFF. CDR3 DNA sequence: TGTGTCAGCAGGCGACTAGCGGGGGTCCTAGAGCAGTTCTTC.

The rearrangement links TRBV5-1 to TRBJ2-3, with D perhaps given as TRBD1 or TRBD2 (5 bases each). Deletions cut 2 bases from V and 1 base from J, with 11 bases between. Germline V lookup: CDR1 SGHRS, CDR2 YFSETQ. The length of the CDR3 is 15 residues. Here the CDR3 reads CASSFTRGGTDTQYF. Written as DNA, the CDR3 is TGCGCCAGCAGCTTTACGAGGGGAGGCACAGATACGCAGTATTTT. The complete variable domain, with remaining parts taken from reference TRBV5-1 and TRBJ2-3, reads KAGVTQTPRYLIKTRGQQVTLSCSPISGHRSVSWYQQTPGQGLQFLFEYFSETQRNKGNFPGRFSGRQFSNSRSEMNVSTLELGDSALYLCASSFTRGGTDTQYFGPGTRLTVL.

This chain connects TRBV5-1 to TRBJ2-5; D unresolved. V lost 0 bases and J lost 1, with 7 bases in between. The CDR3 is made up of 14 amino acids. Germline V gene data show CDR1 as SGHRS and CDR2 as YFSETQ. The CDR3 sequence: CASSLEQLQETQYF. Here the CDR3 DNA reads TGCGCCAGCAGCTTGGAACAGCTCCAAGAGACCCAGTACTTC.

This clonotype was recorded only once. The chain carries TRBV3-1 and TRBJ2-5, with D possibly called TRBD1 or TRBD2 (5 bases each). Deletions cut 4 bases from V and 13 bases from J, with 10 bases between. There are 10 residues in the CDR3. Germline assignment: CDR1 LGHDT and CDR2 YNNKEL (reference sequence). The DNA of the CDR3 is TGTGCCAGCAGCCTTGGGGACCTGTACTTC. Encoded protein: CASSLGDLYF.

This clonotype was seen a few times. This CDR3 is CASSPRRDVQPQHF. CDR3 bases: TGTGCCAGCAGCCCCCGTAGGGATGTTCAGCCCCAGCATTTT. The rearrangement joins TRBV7-2 to TRBJ1-5; D unclear. The CDR3 covers 14 residues. V was clipped by 5 bases and J by 6 bases, with 14 bases between them. Germline V gives CDR1 SGHTA, CDR2 FQGNSA.

The CDR3 sequence is CASSLKTSGVPDTQYF. The DNA for the CDR3 is TGTGCCAGCAGCTTAAAGACTAGCGGGGTCCCAGATACGCAGTATTTT. The J gene is TRBJ2-3, the V gene TRBV7-3; TRBD2 aligns across 11 bases. V lost 1 base to trimming and J lost 4 bases; unmatched junction nucleotides: 4. The germline V gene has CDR1 SGHTA and CDR2 FQGTGA. The CDR3 length is 16 residues. The variable domain in full, with the rest retrieved from reference TRBV7-3 and TRBJ2-3, is GAGVSQTPSNKVTEKGKYVELRCDPISGHTALYWYRQSLGQGPEFLIYFQGTGAADDSGLPNDRFFAVRPEGSVSTLKIQRTERGDSAVYLCASSLKTSGVPDTQYFGPGTRLTVL.

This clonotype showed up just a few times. The CDR3 reads CASSEVSGYTRTDTQYF. As DNA, the CDR3 is TGTGCCAGCAGTGAAGTATCCGGGTATACCCGCACAGATACGCAGTATTTT. The V and J genes are TRBV6-1 and TRBJ2-3; no clear D gene. CDR1 is MNHNS and CDR2 is SASEGT in the germline V gene. CDR3 size: 17 residues. V dropped 1 base and J dropped 1 base, with 15 bases sitting between them.

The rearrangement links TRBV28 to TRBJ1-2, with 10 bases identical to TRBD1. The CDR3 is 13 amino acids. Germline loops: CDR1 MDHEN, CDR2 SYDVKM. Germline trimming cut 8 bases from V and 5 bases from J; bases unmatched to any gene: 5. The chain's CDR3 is CASVGTGEYGYTF. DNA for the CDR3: TGTGCCAGCGTTGGGACAGGGGAGTATGGCTACACCTTC.

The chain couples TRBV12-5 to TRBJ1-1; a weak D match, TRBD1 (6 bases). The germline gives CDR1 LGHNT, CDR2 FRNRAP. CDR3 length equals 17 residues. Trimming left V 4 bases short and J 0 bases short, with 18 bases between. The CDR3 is CASGWETDSQMNTEAFF. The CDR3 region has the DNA TGTGCTAGTGGTTGGGAGACGGACAGCCAAATGAACACTGAAGCTTTCTTT.

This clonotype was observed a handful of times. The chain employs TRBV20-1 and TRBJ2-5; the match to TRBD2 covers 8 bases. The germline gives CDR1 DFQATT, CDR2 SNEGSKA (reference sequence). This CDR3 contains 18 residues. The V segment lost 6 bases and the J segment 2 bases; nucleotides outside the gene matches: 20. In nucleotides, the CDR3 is TGCAGTGCGAGACCCCTAGCGGGCTCACCCGAAGGGCAAGAGACCCAGTACTTC. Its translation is CSARPLAGSPEGQETQYF.

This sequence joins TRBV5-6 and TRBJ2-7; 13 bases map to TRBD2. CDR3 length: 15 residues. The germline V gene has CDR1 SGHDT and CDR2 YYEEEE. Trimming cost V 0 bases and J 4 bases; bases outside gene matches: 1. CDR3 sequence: CASSLVGLAGYEQYF. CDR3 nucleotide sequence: TGTGCCAGCAGCTTGGTGGGACTAGCGGGGTACGAGCAGTACTTC.

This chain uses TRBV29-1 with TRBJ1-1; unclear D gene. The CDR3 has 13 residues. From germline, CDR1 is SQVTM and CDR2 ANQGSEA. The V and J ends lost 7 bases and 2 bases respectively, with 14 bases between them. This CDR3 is CSAPSVGNTEAFF. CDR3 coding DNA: TGCAGCGCTCCCTCGGTGGGTAACACTGAAGCTTTCTTT.

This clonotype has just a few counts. Here the CDR3 reads CATSREAGVAENEQFF. In DNA form, the CDR3 reads TGTGCCACCAGCAGAGAAGCGGGAGTGGCCGAGAATGAGCAGTTCTTC. The genes are TRBV15 and TRBJ2-1, with 8 bases lining up with TRBD2. CDR1 and CDR2 from the germline V gene are LNHNV and YYDKDF (reference sequence). The CDR3 contains 16 residues. V was pared by 0 bases and J by 7 bases, with 8 bases of the junction left unmatched. The full variable domain, in which reference TRBV15 and TRBJ2-1 provide the parts outside the CDR3, is DAMVIQNPRYQVTQFGKPVTLSCSQTLNHNVMYWYQQKSSQAPKLLFHYYDKDFNNEADTPDNFQSRRPNTSFCFLDIRSPGLGDTAMYLCATSREAGVAENEQFFGPGTRLTVL.